These 27 T cell receptor beta chains share one sample of origin, sequenced in a study of OX40 agonist ivuxolimab in advanced cancers. Clones were sequenced by immunoSEQ multiplex PCR, and TCRdb holds only the in-frame ones, with some missing. The repertoire holds 55,000 to 65,000 clones, with about 90% as singletons. The sequencing used CD4+ or CD8+ T cells sorted from blood, collected in a trial of the OX40 agonist ivuxolimab. The receptors stem from an adult with an advanced solid tumor such as melanoma, head and neck, liver or kidney cancer.

The chain carries TRBV19 and TRBJ2-1; D is tentatively TRBD1 or TRBD2 (7 bases each). The germline CDR1 and CDR2 sequences are LNHDA and SQIVND (reference sequence). The length of the CDR3 is 15 residues. Trimming took off 9 bases at V and 7 bases at J, with 22 bases between the two ends. The CDR3 sequence is CASNRQGGGLNEQFF. CDR3 bases: TGTGCCAGCAACAGACAGGGAGGGGGCTTAAATGAGCAGTTCTTC.

This clone has more than one count but fewer than ten. This chain joins TRBV11-3 and TRBJ1-1, with 7 bases aligning to TRBD1. The CDR3 covers 14 residues. V trimming: 5 bases; J trimming: 10 bases; junction bases outside the gene matches: 13. Germline V gives CDR1 SGHNT, CDR2 YENEEA. CDR3 in DNA: TGTGCCAGCAGCCCAGGGGGTTTGGGATTTGCAGCTTTCTTT. Its protein is CASSPGGLGFAAFF.

The J gene is TRBJ2-3, the V gene TRBV5-1, with 8 nucleotides matching TRBD2. With V trimmed by 0 bases and J by 4 bases, 1 base remained unmatched. Germline V gives CDR1 SGHRS, CDR2 YFSETQ. The CDR3 contains 14 residues. Here the CDR3 reads CASSLVGRADTQYF. The CDR3 DNA follows: TGCGCCAGCAGCTTGGTCGGGAGGGCAGATACGCAGTATTTT.

The chain has TRBV18 and TRBJ2-1; the match to TRBD2 covers 8 bases. The CDR3 has 15 amino acids. Germline assignment: CDR1 KGHSH and CDR2 LQKENI. V lost 3 bases and J lost 8; bases outside the gene matches: 9. The CDR3 nucleotides read TGTGCCAGCTCACCTGAGACGGGAGGGGCTTATGAGCAGTTCTTC. It translates to CASSPETGGAYEQFF. Full variable domain (remainder filled in from reference TRBV18 and TRBJ2-1): NAGVMQNPRHLVRRRGQEARLRCSPMKGHSHVYWYRQLPEEGLKFMVYLQKENIIDESGMPKERFSAEFPKEGPSILRIQQVVRGDSAAYFCASSPETGGAYEQFFGPGTRLTVL.

The chain has TRBV5-1 and TRBJ2-1; D gene uncertain. CDR1 and CDR2 from the germline V gene are SGHRS and YFSETQ. V was pared by 2 bases and J by 5 bases, with 8 bases between. This CDR3 has 13 amino acids. Here the CDR3 reads CASSFGGDNEQFF. The CDR3 DNA is TGCGCCAGCAGCTTTGGCGGCGACAATGAGCAGTTCTTC.

The chain employs TRBV4-3 and TRBJ2-5; 9 bases map to TRBD2. Trimming took 5 bases from V and 2 from J; bases not matched to a gene: 9. There are 16 residues in the CDR3. CDR1 LGHNA and CDR2 YSLEER come from the germline V gene. CDR3 nucleotide sequence: TGCGCCAGCAGCTCAGGGACTAGCAGAAAACAAGAGACCCAGTACTTC. It is translated as CASSSGTSRKQETQYF.

The chain joins TRBV11-1 to TRBJ2-3; the D is unclear. CDR1 and CDR2 (germline): SGHAT, FQDESV (reference sequence). This CDR3 region has 14 residues. V was pared by 3 bases and J by 1 base, with 8 bases between. In DNA, the CDR3 is TGTGCCAGCAGCTTCGGCGTACGCACAGATACGCAGTATTTT. Its protein product is CASSFGVRTDTQYF.

The chain carries TRBV6-6 and TRBJ2-7; 9 bases agree with TRBD1. J gave up 3 bases and V 5 bases, and 8 bases lay outside the gene matches. Germline CDR1 and CDR2: MNHNY and SVGAGI (reference sequence). CDR3 length equals 15 residues. The CDR3 loop is CASSEPGTGIYEQYF. In DNA form, the CDR3 reads TGTGCCAGCAGTGAGCCCGGGACAGGGATCTACGAGCAGTACTTC.

V gene TRBV27 combines with J gene TRBJ1-2, with D perhaps matching TRBD1 (6 bases). Trimming removed 0 bases from V and 3 bases from J, with 20 bases in between. Germline CDR1 and CDR2: MNHEY and SMNVEV (reference sequence). The CDR3 consists of 18 residues. This CDR3 reads CASSLSRDTSPSDYGYTF. The CDR3 nucleotides read TGTGCCAGCAGTTTATCTCGGGACACCTCGCCTTCAGACTATGGCTACACCTTC.

V gene TRBV4-1 combines with J gene TRBJ2-1; 8 positions agree with TRBD1. The V and J ends lost 1 base and 10 bases, in that order; junction bases with no gene match: 6. Germline assignment: CDR1 MGHRA and CDR2 YSYEKL. This CDR3 spans 14 amino acids. The CDR3 nucleotides read TGCGCCAGCAGCCAAGGCAGGGGGCGCTTAGAGCAGTTCTTC. This gives the protein CASSQGRGRLEQFF.

The genes are TRBV19 and TRBJ2-1, with D maybe TRBD2 (6 bases). V was trimmed by 4 bases and J by 5 bases, leaving 15 bases between them. Germline loops: CDR1 LNHDA, CDR2 SQIVND (reference sequence). This CDR3 comprises 15 residues. CDR3 coding DNA: TGTGCCAGTAGTACCTTACTAGCAGCCGACAATGAGCAGTTCTTC. It yields the protein CASSTLLAADNEQFF. Supplemented by reference TRBV19 and TRBJ2-1, the full variable domain reads DGGITQSPKYLFRKEGQNVTLSCEQNLNHDAMYWYRQDPGQGLRLIYYSQIVNDFQKGDIAEGYSVSREKKESFPLTVTSAQKNPTAFYLCASSTLLAADNEQFFGPGTRLTVL.

J is TRBJ1-5 and V is TRBV7-3; D possibly corresponds to TRBD1 (5 bases). This CDR3 contains 13 residues. Germline values: CDR1 SGHTA, CDR2 FQGTGA. V was cut by 1 base and J by 7 bases, with 8 bases left in between. The CDR3: CASSLMQGQPQHF. CDR3 nucleotides: TGTGCCAGCAGCTTAATGCAGGGCCAGCCCCAGCATTTT.

This chain uses TRBV4-2 with TRBJ1-4; no definite D call. The V gene lost 0 bases and the J gene lost 5 bases, with 4 bases spanning the gap. Germline V gene data show CDR1 as LGHNA and CDR2 as YNFKEQ. The CDR3 contains 13 residues. The CDR3 loop is CASSQDKNEKLFF. The CDR3 bases are TGTGCCAGCAGCCAAGACAAGAATGAAAAACTGTTTTTT.

This clone showed up just a few times. Other DNA sequences in the sample encode the same CDR3. The chain recombines TRBV5-1 with TRBJ1-1; D remains ambiguous. V dropped 0 bases and J dropped 1 base, with 7 bases sitting between them. The CDR3 length is 14 residues. The germline CDR1 and CDR2 sequences are SGHRS and YFSETQ. CDR3 loop: CASSLGSQNTEAFF. CDR3 nucleotides: TGCGCCAGCAGCTTGGGCAGCCAGAACACTGAAGCTTTCTTT. The full variable domain, rest sourced from reference TRBV5-1 and TRBJ1-1, is KAGVTQTPRYLIKTRGQQVTLSCSPISGHRSVSWYQQTPGQGLQFLFEYFSETQRNKGNFPGRFSGRQFSNSRSEMNVSTLELGDSALYLCASSLGSQNTEAFFGQGTRLTVV.

This clone was counted between two and nine times. V and J are TRBV6-1 and TRBJ2-1; TRBD1 aligns across 9 bases. Per the germline V gene, CDR1 is MNHNS and CDR2 is SASEGT. CDR3 length: 15 amino acids. Germline trimming cut 7 bases from V and 8 bases from J; bases unmatched to any gene: 12. The CDR3 sequence is CASKPGTGRVDEQFF. CDR3 in DNA: TGTGCCAGCAAGCCCGGGACAGGGAGGGTCGATGAGCAGTTCTTC.

The chain couples TRBV5-4 to TRBJ1-4; perhaps TRBD1 as D (5 bases). The CDR3 runs 14 residues. CDR1 is SGHNT and CDR2 is YYREEE in the germline V gene (reference sequence). V was cut by 2 bases and J by 7 bases, with 12 bases left in between. CDR3 sequence reads: CASSFGTRAEKLFF. The CDR3 nucleotides are TGTGCCAGCAGCTTTGGGACCAGGGCTGAAAAACTGTTTTTT.

This clone came up once. The chain joins TRBV7-3 to TRBJ2-5; D not certain. The V end lost 0 bases, the J end lost 1 base, and 3 bases lay between the germline ends. This CDR3 is built from 13 residues. CDR1 is SGHTA and CDR2 is FQGTGA in the germline V gene. CDR3 nucleotides: TGTGCCAGCAGCTTAACGACCCAAGAGACCCAGTACTTC. Its translation: CASSLTTQETQYF.

The gene calls are TRBV5-1 and TRBJ2-7, with no clear D. Germline V gene lookup returns CDR1 SGHRS and CDR2 YFSETQ. The V end lost 4 bases, the J end lost 2 bases, and 10 bases lay between the germline ends. The CDR3 covers 13 residues. CDR3 DNA: TGCGCCAGCAGCCTGGACGGTACCTACGAGCAGTACTTC. This codes for CASSLDGTYEQYF. Full variable domain (missing parts from reference TRBV5-1 and TRBJ2-7): KAGVTQTPRYLIKTRGQQVTLSCSPISGHRSVSWYQQTPGQGLQFLFEYFSETQRNKGNFPGRFSGRQFSNSRSEMNVSTLELGDSALYLCASSLDGTYEQYFGPGTRLTVT.

The V call is TRBV28, the J call TRBJ2-7, with 14 bases aligning to TRBD2. Germline CDR1 and CDR2: MDHEN and SYDVKM. V trimming: 8 bases; J trimming: 3 bases; junction bases outside the gene matches: 0. CDR3 length: 13 residues. CDR3 nucleotides: TGTGCCAGCGGGACTAGCGGGAGCTACGAGCAGTACTTC. It is translated as CASGTSGSYEQYF.

This clone has only one observation. The rearrangement joins TRBV28 to TRBJ1-1; TRBD1 matches at 9 bases. CDR1 and CDR2 from the germline V gene are MDHEN and SYDVKM. This CDR3 has 14 residues. Unmatched junction bases numbered 4, after V lost 6 bases and J lost 2 bases. CDR3 in amino acids: CASRWGQGNTEAFF. The DNA of the CDR3 is TGTGCCAGCAGATGGGGACAGGGTAACACTGAAGCTTTCTTT.

This CDR3 is CASSLSPGAQARGYTF. The CDR3 region has the DNA TGTGCCAGCAGCCTCTCACCCGGGGCACAGGCACGGGGCTACACCTTC. The J gene is TRBJ1-2, the V gene TRBV9, with TRBD1 as a possible D gene (5 bases). Trimming left V 4 bases short and J 8 bases short, with 24 bases between. Germline V gene data show CDR1 as SGDLS and CDR2 as YYNGEE. The CDR3 is made up of 16 amino acids.

The chain couples TRBV7-8 to TRBJ2-2; D unresolved. The V end was cut by 3 bases, the J end by 5 bases, with 13 bases between. The germline V gene encodes CDR1 SGHVS and CDR2 FQNEAQ. The CDR3 spans 15 residues. The CDR3 sequence: CASSFKIEATGELFF. The CDR3 region has the DNA TGTGCCAGCAGCTTTAAAATAGAGGCAACCGGGGAGCTGTTTTTT.

The gene calls are TRBV2 and TRBJ1-5; D perhaps matches TRBD1 (5 bases). The CDR3 spans 13 residues. Per the germline V gene, CDR1 is SNHLY and CDR2 is FYNNEI. V dropped 8 bases and J dropped 6 bases, with 14 bases sitting between them. The CDR3: CASVSGGGQPQHF. In DNA, the CDR3 is TGTGCCAGCGTGTCTGGGGGAGGTCAGCCCCAGCATTTT. The entire variable domain, with the rest obtained from reference TRBV2 and TRBJ1-5, is as follows: EPEVTQTPSHQVTQMGQEVILRCVPISNHLYFYWYRQILGQKVEFLVSFYNNEISEKSEIFDDQFSVERPDGSNFTLKIRSTKLEDSAMYFCASVSGGGQPQHFGDGTRLSIL.

The chain recombines TRBV6-5 with TRBJ2-7, with TRBD2 identical over 8 bases. CDR3 length: 15 amino acids. V lost 0 bases and J lost 2; bases outside the gene matches: 3. The germline gives CDR1 MNHEY, CDR2 SVGAGI. In DNA, the CDR3 is TGTGCCAGCAGTTACTCTCGGGAGGGAACCTACGAGCAGTACTTC. It specifies CASSYSREGTYEQYF.

The V call is TRBV10-3, the J call TRBJ2-7; D possibly uses TRBD1 or TRBD2 (5 bases each). V lost 7 bases and J 5 bases, leaving 21 bases between the germline ends. CDR1 ENHRY and CDR2 SYGVKD come from the germline V gene. This CDR3 spans 15 amino acids. This CDR3 reads CAITPGTLEYHEQYF. CDR3 nucleotide sequence: TGTGCCATCACCCCTGGGACCCTGGAGTACCACGAGCAGTACTTC.

J is TRBJ2-2 and V is TRBV7-2, with 10 bases fitting TRBD2. From germline, CDR1 is SGHTA and CDR2 FQGNSA. The V segment lost 5 bases and the J segment 6 bases; nucleotides outside the gene matches: 9. The CDR3 sequence is 16 residues long. CDR3 sequence reads: CASSRTSGASAGELFF. CDR3 DNA: TGTGCCAGCAGCAGGACTAGCGGAGCATCCGCCGGGGAGCTGTTTTTT.

This clone appeared once. This chain connects TRBV27 to TRBJ2-3; 11 bases line up with TRBD2. J gave up 0 bases and V 3 bases, and 5 bases lay outside the gene matches. The CDR3 has 17 residues. The germline V gene has CDR1 MNHEY and CDR2 SMNVEV (reference sequence). For the CDR3, the DNA is TGTGCCAGCAGTTTCTACGGGACTAGCGGCAGCACAGATACGCAGTATTTT. It codes for CASSFYGTSGSTDTQYF.